Sequencing of this T cell receptor (beta chain) was carried out in a study of control samples from healthy donors and cancer patients. Sequencing was performed with immunoSEQ multiplex PCR; in TCRdb, only in-frame clones are kept and a portion is missing. The sample has 100,000 to 120,000 clones; roughly 85% are singletons. The CDR3 loop spans 12 amino acids. The germline V gene has CDR1 SEHNR and CDR2 FQNEAQ (reference sequence). The V end lost 3 bases, the J end lost 3 bases, and 6 bases lay between the germline ends. Concerning this clone itself: Other DNA sequences in this sample translate to the same CDR3.

This chain uses TRBV7-9 with TRBJ2-7; D not certain. The TCR was taken from a woman between 50 and 59 years old in good health. Material: blood. The CDR3 DNA reads as TGTGCCAGCAGCTTGGCGGACTACGAGCAGTACTTC. Translation gives CASSLADYEQYF.